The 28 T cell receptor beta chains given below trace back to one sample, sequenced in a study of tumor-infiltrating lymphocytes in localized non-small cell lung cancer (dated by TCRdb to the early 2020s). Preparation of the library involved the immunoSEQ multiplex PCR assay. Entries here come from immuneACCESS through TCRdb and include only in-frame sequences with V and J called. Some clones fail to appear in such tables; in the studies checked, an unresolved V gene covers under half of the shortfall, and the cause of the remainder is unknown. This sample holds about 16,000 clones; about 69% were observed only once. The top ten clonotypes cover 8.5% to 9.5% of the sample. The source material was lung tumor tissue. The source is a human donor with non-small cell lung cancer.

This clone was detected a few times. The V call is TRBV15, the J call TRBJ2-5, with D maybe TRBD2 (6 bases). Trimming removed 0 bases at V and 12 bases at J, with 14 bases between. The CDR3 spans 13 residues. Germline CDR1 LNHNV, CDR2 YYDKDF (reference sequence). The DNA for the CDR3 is TGTGCCACCAGCAGAGATAGCGGAAGGGCCAAGTACTTC. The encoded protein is CATSRDSGRAKYF.

In DNA form, the CDR3 reads TGTGCCAGCAGTTACAGGAGTGACGGGCAGACCCAGTACTTC. Translating it yields CASSYRSDGQTQYF. The chain joins TRBV7-2 to TRBJ2-5, with D perhaps matching TRBD1 (5 bases). The V gene's germline CDR1 is SGHTA and CDR2 FQGNSA. The CDR3 runs 14 residues. The germline V and J ends were trimmed by 6 bases and 6 bases, with 17 bases remaining between them.

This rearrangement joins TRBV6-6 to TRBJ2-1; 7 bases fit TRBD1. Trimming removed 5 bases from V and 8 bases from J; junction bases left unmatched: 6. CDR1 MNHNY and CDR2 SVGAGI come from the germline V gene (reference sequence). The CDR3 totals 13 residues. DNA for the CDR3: TGTGCCAGCAGTCTCCGAGGGGGCCATGAGCAGTTCTTC. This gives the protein CASSLRGGHEQFF.

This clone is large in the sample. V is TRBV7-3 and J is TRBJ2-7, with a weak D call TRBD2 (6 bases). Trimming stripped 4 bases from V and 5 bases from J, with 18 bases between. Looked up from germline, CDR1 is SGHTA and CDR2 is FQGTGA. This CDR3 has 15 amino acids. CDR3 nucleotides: TGTGCCAGCAGCTGGGGAATCGGGGGAACCAACGAGCAGTACTTC. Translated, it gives CASSWGIGGTNEQYF.

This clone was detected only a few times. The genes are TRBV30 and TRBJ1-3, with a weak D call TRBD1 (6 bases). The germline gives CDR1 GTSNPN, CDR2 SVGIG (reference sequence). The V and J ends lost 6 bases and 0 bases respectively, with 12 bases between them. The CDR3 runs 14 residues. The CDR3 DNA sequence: TGTGCCTGTCAGGGGATTAGCTCTGGAAACACCATATATTTT. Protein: CACQGISSGNTIYF.

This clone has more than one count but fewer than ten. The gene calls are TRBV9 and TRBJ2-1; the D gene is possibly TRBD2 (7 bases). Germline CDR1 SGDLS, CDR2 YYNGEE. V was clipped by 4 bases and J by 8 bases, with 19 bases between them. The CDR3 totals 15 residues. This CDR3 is CASSPLGGALYEQFF. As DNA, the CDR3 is TGTGCCAGCAGCCCCCTGGGGGGGGCACTCTATGAGCAGTTCTTC.

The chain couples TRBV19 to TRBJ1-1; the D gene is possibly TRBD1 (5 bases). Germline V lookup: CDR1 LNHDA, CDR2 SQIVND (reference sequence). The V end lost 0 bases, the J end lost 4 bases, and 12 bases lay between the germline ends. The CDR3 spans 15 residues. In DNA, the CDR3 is TGTGCCAGTAGTATAGAGGGCAGGGCGGCCACTGAAGCTTTCTTT. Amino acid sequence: CASSIEGRAATEAFF.

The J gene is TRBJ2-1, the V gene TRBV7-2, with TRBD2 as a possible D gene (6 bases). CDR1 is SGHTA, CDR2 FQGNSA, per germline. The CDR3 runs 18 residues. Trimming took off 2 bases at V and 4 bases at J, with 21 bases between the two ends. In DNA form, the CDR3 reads TGTGCCAGCAGCTTAAATACATACGGAGGGGCGGCTTACAATGAGCAGTTCTTC. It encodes CASSLNTYGGAAYNEQFF.

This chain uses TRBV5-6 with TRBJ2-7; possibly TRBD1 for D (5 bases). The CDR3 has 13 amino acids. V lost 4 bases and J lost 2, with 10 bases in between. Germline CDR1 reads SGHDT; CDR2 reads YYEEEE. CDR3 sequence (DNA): TGTGCCAGCAGCCTAGACAGCGCCTACGAGCAGTACTTC. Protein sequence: CASSLDSAYEQYF.

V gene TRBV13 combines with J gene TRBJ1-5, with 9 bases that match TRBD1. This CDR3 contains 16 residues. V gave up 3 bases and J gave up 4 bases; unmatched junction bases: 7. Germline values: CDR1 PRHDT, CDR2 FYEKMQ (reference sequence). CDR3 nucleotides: TGTGCCAGCAGCTTTACAGGGGGCGCAGGTAATCAGCCCCAGCATTTT. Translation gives CASSFTGGAGNQPQHF.

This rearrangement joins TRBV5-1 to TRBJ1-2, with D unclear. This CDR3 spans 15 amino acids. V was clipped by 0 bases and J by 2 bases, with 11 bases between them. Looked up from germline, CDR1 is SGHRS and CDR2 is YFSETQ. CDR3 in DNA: TGCGCCAGCAGCTTGGATCCTCTAACGAACTATGGCTACACCTTC. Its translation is CASSLDPLTNYGYTF. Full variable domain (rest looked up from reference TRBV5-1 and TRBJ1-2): KAGVTQTPRYLIKTRGQQVTLSCSPISGHRSVSWYQQTPGQGLQFLFEYFSETQRNKGNFPGRFSGRQFSNSRSEMNVSTLELGDSALYLCASSLDPLTNYGYTFGSGTRLTVV.

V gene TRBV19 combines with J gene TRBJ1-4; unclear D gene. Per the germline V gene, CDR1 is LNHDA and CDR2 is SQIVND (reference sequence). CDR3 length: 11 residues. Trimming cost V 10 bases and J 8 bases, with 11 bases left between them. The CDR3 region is CATKLGEKLFF. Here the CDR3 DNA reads TGTGCCACGAAGTTAGGAGAAAAACTGTTTTTT. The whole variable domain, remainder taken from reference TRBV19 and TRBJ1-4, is DGGITQSPKYLFRKEGQNVTLSCEQNLNHDAMYWYRQDPGQGLRLIYYSQIVNDFQKGDIAEGYSVSREKKESFPLTVTSAQKNPTAFYLCATKLGEKLFFGSGTQLSVL.

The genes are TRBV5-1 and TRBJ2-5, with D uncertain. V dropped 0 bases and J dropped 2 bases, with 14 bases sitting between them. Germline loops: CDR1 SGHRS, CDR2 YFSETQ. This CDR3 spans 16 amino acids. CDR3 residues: CASSLAGSAVQETQYF. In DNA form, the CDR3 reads TGCGCCAGCAGCTTGGCCGGAAGCGCGGTACAAGAGACCCAGTACTTC.

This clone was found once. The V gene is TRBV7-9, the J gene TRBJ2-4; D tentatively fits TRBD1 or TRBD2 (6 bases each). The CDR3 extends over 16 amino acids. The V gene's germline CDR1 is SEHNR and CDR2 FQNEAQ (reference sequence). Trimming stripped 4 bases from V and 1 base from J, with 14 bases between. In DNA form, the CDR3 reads TGTGCCAGCAGCTCGGGACTTCAGGGGGCCAAAAACATTCAGTACTTC. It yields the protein CASSSGLQGAKNIQYF.

The CDR3 DNA follows: TGTGCCATCATTAAGGACAGCCAACCGGGTGGCTACACCTTC. Its protein is CAIIKDSQPGGYTF. The chain combines TRBV10-3 with TRBJ1-2, with TRBD1 as a possible D gene (6 bases). With 7 bases removed from V and 7 bases from J, the gap between germline ends came to 19 bases. Looked up from germline, CDR1 is ENHRY and CDR2 is SYGVKD. This CDR3 comprises 14 residues.

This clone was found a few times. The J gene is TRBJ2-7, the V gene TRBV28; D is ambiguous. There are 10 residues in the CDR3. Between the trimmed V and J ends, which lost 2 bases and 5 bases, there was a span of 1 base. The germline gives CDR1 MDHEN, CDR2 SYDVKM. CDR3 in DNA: TGTGCCAGCAGTTTAGACGAGCAGTACTTC. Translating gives CASSLDEQYF.

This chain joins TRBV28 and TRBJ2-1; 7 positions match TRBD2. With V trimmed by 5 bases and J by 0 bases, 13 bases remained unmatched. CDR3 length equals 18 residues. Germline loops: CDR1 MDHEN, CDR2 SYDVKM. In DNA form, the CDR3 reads TGTGCCAGCAGTCCTTTTTGGAGCGGGAAAAGCTCCTACAATGAGCAGTTCTTC. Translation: CASSPFWSGKSSYNEQFF. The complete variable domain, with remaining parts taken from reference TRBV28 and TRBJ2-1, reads DVKVTQSSRYLVKRTGEKVFLECVQDMDHENMFWYRQDPGLGLRLIYFSYDVKMKEKGDIPEGYSVSREKKERFSLILESASTNQTSMYLCASSPFWSGKSSYNEQFFGPGTRLTVL.

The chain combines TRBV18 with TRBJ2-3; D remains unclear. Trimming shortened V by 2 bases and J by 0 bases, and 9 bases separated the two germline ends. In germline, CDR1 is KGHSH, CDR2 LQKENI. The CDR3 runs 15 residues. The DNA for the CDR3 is TGTGCCAGCTCACCAGAAGGCCCAAGCACAGATACGCAGTATTTT. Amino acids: CASSPEGPSTDTQYF.

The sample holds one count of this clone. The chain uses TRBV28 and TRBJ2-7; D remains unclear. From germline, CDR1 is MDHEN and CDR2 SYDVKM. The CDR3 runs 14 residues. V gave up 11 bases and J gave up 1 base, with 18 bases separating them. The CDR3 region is CAASLDLLSYEQYF. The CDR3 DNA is TGTGCCGCCTCTCTGGATCTCCTTTCCTACGAGCAGTACTTC.

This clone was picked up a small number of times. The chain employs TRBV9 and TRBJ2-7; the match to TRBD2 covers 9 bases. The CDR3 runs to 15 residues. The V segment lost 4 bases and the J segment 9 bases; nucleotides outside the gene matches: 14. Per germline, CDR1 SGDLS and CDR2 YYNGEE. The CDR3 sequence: CASSPRLAADSGQYF. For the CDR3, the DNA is TGTGCCAGCAGCCCCAGACTAGCGGCCGATAGCGGGCAGTACTTC.

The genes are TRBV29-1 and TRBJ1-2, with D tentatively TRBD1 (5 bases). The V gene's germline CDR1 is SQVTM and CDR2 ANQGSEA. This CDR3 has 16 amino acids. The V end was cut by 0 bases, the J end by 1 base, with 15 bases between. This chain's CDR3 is CSVEDRGGGSNYGYTF. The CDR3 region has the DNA TGCAGCGTTGAAGATCGGGGTGGGGGGAGTAACTATGGCTACACCTTC.

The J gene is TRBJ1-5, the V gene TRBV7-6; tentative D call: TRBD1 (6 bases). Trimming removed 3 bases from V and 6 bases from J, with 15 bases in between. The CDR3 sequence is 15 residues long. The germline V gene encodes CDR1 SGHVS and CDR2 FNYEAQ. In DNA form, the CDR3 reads TGTGCCAGCAGCTTTGGCAGGGGAGTATCTCAGCCCCAGCATTTT. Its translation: CASSFGRGVSQPQHF. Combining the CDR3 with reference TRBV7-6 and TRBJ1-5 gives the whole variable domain GAGVSQSPRYKVTKRGQDVALRCDPISGHVSLYWYRQALGQGPEFLTYFNYEAQQDKSGLPNDRFSAERPEGSISTLTIQRTEQRDSAMYRCASSFGRGVSQPQHFGDGTRLSIL.

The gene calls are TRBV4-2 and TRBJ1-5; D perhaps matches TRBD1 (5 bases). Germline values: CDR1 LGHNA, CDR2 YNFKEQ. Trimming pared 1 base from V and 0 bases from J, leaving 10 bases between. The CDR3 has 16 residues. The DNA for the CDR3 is TGTGCCAGCAGCCAAGTTCGGGGCCATAGCAATCAGCCCCAGCATTTT. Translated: CASSQVRGHSNQPQHF.

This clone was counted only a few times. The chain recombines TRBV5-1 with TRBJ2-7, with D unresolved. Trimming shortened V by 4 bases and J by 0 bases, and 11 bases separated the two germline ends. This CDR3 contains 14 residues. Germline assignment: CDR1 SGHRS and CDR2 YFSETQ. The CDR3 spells CASSPDASSYEQYF. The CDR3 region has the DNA TGCGCCAGCAGCCCGGACGCGAGCTCCTACGAGCAGTACTTC.

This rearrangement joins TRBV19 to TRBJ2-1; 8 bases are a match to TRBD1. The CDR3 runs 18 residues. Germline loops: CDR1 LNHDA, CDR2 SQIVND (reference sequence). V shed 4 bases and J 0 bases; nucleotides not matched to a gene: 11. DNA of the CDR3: TGTGCCAGTAGTACCCGGGACAGGAAAATGAGCTCCTACAATGAGCAGTTCTTC. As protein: CASSTRDRKMSSYNEQFF.

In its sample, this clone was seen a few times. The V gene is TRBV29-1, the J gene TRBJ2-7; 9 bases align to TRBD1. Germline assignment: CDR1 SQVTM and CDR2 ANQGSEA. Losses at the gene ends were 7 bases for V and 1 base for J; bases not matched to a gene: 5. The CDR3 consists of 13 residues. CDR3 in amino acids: CSARTGASYEQYF. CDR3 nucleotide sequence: TGCAGCGCTCGGACAGGGGCGTCCTACGAGCAGTACTTC.

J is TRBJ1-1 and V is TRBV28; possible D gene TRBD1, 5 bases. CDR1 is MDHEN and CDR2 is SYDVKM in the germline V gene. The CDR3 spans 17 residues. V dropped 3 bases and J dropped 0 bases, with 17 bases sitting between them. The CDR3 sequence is CASSFSRRGLLNTEAFF. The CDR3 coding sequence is TGTGCCAGCAGTTTCAGCAGGCGGGGCTTACTGAACACTGAAGCTTTCTTT. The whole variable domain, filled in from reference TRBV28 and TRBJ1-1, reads DVKVTQSSRYLVKRTGEKVFLECVQDMDHENMFWYRQDPGLGLRLIYFSYDVKMKEKGDIPEGYSVSREKKERFSLILESASTNQTSMYLCASSFSRRGLLNTEAFFGQGTRLTVV.

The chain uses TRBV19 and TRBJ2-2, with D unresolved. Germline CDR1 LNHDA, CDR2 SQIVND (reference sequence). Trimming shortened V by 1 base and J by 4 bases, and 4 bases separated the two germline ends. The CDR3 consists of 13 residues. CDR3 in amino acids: CASSIAATGELFF. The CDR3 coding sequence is TGTGCCAGTAGTATAGCTGCCACCGGGGAGCTGTTTTTT.